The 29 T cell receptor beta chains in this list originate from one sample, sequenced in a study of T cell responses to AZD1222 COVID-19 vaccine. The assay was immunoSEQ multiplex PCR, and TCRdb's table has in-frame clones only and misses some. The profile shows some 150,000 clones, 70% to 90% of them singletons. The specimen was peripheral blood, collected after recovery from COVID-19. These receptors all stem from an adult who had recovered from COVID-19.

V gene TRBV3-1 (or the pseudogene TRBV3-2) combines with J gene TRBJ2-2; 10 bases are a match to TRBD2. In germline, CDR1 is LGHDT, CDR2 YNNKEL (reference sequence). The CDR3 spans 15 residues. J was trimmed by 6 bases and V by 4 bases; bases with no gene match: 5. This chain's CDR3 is CASSLAGGAAGELFF. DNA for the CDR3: TGTGCCAGCAGCCTAGCGGGGGGCGCCGCCGGGGAGCTGTTTTTT.

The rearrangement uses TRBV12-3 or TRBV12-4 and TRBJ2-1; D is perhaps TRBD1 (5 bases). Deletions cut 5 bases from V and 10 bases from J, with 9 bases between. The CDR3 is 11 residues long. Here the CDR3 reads CASSPGWEQFF. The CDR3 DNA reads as TGTGCCAGCAGTCCAGGGTGGGAGCAGTTCTTC.

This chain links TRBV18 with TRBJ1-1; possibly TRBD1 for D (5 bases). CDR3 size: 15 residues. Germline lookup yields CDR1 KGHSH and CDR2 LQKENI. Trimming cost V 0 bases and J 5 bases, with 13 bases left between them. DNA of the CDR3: TGTGCCAGCTCACCACCGGAGGGGCAAGGGACTGAAGCTTTCTTT. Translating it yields CASSPPEGQGTEAFF.

For the CDR3, the DNA is TGTGCCAGCAGTGACTCGATCAAGGTTCACAAAAACATTCAGTACTTC. Its protein product is CASSDSIKVHKNIQYF. This rearrangement joins TRBV6-4 to TRBJ2-4; no clear D gene. Germline loops: CDR1 MRHNA, CDR2 SNTAGT. This CDR3 region has 16 residues. Trimming cost V 0 bases and J 3 bases, with 12 bases left between them.

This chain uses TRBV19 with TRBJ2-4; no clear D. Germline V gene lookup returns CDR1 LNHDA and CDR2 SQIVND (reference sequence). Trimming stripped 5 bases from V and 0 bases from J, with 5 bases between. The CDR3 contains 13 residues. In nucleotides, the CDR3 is TGTGCCAGTAGTTTTCTAGCCAAAAACATTCAGTACTTC. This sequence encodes CASSFLAKNIQYF.

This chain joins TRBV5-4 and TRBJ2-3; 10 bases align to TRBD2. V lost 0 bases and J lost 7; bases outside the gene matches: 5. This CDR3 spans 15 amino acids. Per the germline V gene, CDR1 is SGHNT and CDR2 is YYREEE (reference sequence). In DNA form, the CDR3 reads TGTGCCAGCAGCTTGGAACTAGCGGGGCCGAATACGCAGTATTTT. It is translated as CASSLELAGPNTQYF.

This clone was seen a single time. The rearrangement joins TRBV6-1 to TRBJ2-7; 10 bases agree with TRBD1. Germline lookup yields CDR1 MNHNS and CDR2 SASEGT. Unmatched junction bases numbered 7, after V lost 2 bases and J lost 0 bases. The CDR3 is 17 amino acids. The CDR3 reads CASSERGTGVSSYEQYF. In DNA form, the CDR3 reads TGTGCCAGCAGTGAACGGGGGACAGGGGTCAGCTCCTACGAGCAGTACTTC.

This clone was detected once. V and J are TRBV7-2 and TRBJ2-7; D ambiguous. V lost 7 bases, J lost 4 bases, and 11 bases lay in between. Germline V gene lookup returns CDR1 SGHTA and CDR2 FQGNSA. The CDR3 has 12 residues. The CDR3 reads CASTTSPYEQYF. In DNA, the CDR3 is TGTGCCAGCACCACAAGCCCGTACGAGCAGTACTTC.

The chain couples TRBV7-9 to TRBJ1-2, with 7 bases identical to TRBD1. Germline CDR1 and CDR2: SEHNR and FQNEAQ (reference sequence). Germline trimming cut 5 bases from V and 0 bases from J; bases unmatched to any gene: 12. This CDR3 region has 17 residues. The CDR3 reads CASSAKSRDSPNYGYTF. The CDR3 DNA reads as TGTGCCAGCAGCGCCAAATCCCGGGACAGCCCTAACTATGGCTACACCTTC.

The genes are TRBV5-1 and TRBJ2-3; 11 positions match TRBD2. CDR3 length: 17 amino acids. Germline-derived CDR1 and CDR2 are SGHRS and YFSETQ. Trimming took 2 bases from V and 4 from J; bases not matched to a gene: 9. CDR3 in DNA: TGCGCCAGCAGCTTTAAAATAGCGGGAGGGTTCTCAGATACGCAGTATTTT. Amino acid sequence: CASSFKIAGGFSDTQYF.

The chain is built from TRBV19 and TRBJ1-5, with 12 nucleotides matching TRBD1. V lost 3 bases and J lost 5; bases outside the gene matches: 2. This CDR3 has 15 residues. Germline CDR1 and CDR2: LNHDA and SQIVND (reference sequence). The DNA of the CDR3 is TGTGCCAGTAGTATCGGGACAGGGGGCTATCAGCCCCAGCATTTT. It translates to CASSIGTGGYQPQHF.

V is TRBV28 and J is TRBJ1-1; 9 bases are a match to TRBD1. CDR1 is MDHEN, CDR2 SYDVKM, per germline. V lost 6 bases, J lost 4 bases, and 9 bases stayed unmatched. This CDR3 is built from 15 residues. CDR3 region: CASRDRTGAFTEAFF. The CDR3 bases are TGTGCCAGCAGAGATAGGACAGGGGCGTTCACTGAAGCTTTCTTT. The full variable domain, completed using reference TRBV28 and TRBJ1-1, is DVKVTQSSRYLVKRTGEKVFLECVQDMDHENMFWYRQDPGLGLRLIYFSYDVKMKEKGDIPEGYSVSREKKERFSLILESASTNQTSMYLCASRDRTGAFTEAFFGQGTRLTVV.

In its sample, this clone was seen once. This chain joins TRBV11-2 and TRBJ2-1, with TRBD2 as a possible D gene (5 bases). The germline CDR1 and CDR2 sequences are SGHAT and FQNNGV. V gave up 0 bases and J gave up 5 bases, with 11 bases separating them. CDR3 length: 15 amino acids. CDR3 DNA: TGTGCCAGCAGCTTAGAGGTGACTAAAAACAATGAGCAGTTCTTC. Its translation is CASSLEVTKNNEQFF.

The CDR3 sequence is CASSSLTGGHEQFF. CDR3 nucleotide sequence: TGTGCCAGCAGCTCCCTGACAGGGGGCCATGAGCAGTTCTTC. The chain uses TRBV9 and TRBJ2-1, with 10 bases identical to TRBD1. V lost 4 bases, J lost 8 bases, and 6 bases stayed unmatched. The CDR3 spans 14 residues. CDR1 is SGDLS and CDR2 is YYNGEE in the germline V gene. The full variable domain, with the rest looked up from reference TRBV9 and TRBJ2-1, is DSGVTQTPKHLITATGQRVTLRCSPRSGDLSVYWYQQSLDQGLQFLIQYYNGEERAKGNILERFSAQQFPDLHSELNLSSLELGDSALYFCASSSLTGGHEQFFGPGTRLTVL.

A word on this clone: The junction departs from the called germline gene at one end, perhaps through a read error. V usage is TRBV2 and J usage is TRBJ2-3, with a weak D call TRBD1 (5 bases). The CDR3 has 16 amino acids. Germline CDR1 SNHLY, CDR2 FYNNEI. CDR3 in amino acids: CARSGARTPSTDTQYF. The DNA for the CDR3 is TGTGCCAGAAGTGGGGCGAGGACCCCTAGCACAGATACGCAGTATTTT.

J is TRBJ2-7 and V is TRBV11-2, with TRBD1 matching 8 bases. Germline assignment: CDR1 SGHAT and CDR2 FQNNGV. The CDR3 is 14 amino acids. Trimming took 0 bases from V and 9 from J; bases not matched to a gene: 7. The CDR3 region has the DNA TGTGCCAGCAGCTTAGATCAGGGGGCGCCCGTGCAGTACTTC. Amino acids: CASSLDQGAPVQYF.

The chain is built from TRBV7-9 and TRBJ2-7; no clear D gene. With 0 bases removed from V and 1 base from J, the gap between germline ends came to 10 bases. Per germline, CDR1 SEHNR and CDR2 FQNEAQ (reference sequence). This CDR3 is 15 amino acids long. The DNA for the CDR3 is TGTGCCAGCAGCTTAGCGCCGGGCACTTCCTACGAGCAGTACTTC. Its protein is CASSLAPGTSYEQYF.

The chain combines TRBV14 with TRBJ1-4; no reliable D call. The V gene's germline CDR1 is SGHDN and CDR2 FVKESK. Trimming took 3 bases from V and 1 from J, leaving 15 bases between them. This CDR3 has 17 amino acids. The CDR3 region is CASSQSLGVGTNEKLFF. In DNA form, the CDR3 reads TGTGCCAGCAGCCAGAGTCTTGGGGTTGGAACTAATGAAAAACTGTTTTTT.

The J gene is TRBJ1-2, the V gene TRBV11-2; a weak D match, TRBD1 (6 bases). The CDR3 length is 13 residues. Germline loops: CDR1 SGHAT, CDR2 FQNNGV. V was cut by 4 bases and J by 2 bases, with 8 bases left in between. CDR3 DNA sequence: TGTGCCAGCAGCTCGCAGGGGAACTATGGCTACACCTTC. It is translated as CASSSQGNYGYTF.

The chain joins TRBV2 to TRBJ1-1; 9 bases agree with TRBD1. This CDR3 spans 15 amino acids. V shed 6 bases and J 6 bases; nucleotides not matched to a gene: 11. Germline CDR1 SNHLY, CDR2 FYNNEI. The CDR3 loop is CASRDRDRVISEAFF. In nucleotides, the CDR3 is TGTGCCAGCAGGGACCGGGACAGGGTTATTTCTGAAGCTTTCTTT. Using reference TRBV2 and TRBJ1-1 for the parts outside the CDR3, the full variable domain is EPEVTQTPSHQVTQMGQEVILRCVPISNHLYFYWYRQILGQKVEFLVSFYNNEISEKSEIFDDQFSVERPDGSNFTLKIRSTKLEDSAMYFCASRDRDRVISEAFFGQGTRLTVV.

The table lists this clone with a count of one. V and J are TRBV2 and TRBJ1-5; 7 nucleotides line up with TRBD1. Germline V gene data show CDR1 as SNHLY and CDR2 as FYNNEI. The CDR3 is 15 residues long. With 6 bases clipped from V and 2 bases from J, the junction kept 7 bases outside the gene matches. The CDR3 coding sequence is TGTGCCAGCAGCGTTGGACAGGCCCGCAATCAGCCCCAGCATTTT. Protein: CASSVGQARNQPQHF.

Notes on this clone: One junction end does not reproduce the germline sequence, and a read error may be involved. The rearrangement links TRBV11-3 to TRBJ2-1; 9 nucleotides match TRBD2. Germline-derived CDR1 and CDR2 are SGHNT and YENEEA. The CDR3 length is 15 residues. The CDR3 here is CASSLAGVGYNEQFF. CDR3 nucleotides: TGTGCCAGCAGTTTAGCGGGAGTGGGATACAATGAGCAGTTCTTC.

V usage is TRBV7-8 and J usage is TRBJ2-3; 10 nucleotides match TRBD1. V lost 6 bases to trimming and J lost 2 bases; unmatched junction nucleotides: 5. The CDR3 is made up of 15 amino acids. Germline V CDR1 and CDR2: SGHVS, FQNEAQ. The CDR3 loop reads CASRTGGWNTDTQYF. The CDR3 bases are TGTGCCAGCAGGACAGGGGGCTGGAACACAGATACGCAGTATTTT.

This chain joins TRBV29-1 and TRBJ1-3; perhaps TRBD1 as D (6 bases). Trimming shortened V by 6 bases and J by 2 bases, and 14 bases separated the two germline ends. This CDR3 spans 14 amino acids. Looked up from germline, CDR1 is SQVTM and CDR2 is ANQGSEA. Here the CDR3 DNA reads TGCAGCGTCATAACCTGGGACACTGGAAACACCATATATTTT. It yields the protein CSVITWDTGNTIYF.

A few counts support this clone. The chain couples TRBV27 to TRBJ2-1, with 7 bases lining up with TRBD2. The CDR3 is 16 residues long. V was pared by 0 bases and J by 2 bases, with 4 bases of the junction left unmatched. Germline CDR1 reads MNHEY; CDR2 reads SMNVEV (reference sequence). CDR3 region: CASSLSAGVPYNEQFF. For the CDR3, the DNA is TGTGCCAGCAGTTTATCGGCGGGAGTCCCCTACAATGAGCAGTTCTTC.

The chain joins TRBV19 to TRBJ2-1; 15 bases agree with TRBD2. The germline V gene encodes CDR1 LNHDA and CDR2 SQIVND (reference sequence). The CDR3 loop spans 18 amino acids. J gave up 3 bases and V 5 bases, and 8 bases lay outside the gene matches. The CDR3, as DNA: TGTGCCAGTAGTCCTGGGACTAGCGGGGGGTCAATCTACAATGAGCAGTTCTTC. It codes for CASSPGTSGGSIYNEQFF.

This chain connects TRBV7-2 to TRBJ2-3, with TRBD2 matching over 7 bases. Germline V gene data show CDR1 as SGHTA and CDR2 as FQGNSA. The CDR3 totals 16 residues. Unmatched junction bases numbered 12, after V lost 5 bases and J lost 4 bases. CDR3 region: CASSMRAGNPPDTQYF. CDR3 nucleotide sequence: TGTGCCAGCAGCATGAGAGCGGGAAATCCCCCAGATACGCAGTATTTT.

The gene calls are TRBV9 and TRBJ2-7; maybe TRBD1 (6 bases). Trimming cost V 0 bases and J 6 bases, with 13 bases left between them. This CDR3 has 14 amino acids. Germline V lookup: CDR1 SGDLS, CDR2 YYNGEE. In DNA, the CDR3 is TGTGCCAGCAGCGTAGACAGGGTTGTGGGCGAGCAGTACTTC. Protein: CASSVDRVVGEQYF.

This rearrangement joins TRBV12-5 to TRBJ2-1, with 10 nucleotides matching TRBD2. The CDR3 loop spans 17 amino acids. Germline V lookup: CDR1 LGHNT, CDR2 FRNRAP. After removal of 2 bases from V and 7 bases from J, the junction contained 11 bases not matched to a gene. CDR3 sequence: CASGLSRLAGEPNEQFF. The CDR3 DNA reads TGTGCTAGTGGTTTGAGTCGGCTAGCGGGGGAGCCAAATGAGCAGTTCTTC.